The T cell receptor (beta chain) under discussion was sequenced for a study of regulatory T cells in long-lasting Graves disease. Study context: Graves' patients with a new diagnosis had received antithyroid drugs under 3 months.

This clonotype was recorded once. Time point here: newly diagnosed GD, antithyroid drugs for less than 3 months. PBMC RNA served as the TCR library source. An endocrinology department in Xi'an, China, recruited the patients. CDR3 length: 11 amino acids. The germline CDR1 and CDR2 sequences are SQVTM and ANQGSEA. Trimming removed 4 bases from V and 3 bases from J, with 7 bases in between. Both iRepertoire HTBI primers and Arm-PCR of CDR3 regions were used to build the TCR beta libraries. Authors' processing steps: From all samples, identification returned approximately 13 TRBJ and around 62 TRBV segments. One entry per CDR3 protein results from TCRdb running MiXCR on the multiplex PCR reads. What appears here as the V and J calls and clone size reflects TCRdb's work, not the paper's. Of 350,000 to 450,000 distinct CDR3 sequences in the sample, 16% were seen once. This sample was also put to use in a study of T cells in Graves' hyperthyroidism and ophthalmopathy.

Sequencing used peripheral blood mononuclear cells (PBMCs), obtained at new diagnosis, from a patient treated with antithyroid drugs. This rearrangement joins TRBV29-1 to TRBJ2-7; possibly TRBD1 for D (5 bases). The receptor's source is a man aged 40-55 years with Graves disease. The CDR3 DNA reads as TGCAGCGTTGGACAGTTCTACGAGCAGTACTTC. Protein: CSVGQFYEQYF.